The rows below give T cell receptor beta chains drawn from one sample of a study of shared clonotypes between healthy human individuals. The data were produced by immunoSEQ multiplex PCR, yet TCRdb's version contains in-frame clones alone and is incomplete. The profile shows 2 million to 2.5 million clones, nearly 97% of them singletons. Sequenced sample: naive CD4+ T cells sorted from blood. Receptors originate from a man aged 18 to 30 in good health. CDR3s include the opening cysteine and the closing phenylalanine or tryptophan. The D gene is left open where the match is weak. Where a row states a size, it is once, few, many or the class of an expanded clone; other rows omit it.

v_call	clone_size	j_call	d_call	cdr3_aa	cdr3_nt
TRBV7-4	.	TRBJ2-7	TRBD2	CASSPRGTRALF	TGTGCCAGCAGCCCAAGAGGGACTAGAGCTCTCTTC
TRBV11-2	.	TRBJ1-2	TRBD1	CASGTTGYYGYTF	TGTGCCAGCGGCACGACAGGGTACTATGGCTACACCTTC
TRBV7-8	.	TRBJ2-7	.	CASAGKGLGVTYEQYF	TGTGCCAGCGCCGGGAAGGGCTTGGGGGTCACCTACGAGCAGTACTTC
TRBV28	.	TRBJ1-2	.	CASNANYGYTF	TGTGCCAGCAACGCTAACTATGGCTACACCTTC
TRBV30	.	TRBJ1-2	.	CAWSEDSRLNYGYTF	TGTGCCTGGAGTGAGGACAGTCGTCTTAACTATGGCTACACCTTC
TRBV5-1	.	TRBJ1-1	TRBD1	CASSPPTGGNTEAFF	TGCGCCAGCAGCCCCCCGACAGGGGGGAACACTGAAGCTTTCTTT
TRBV5-1	few	TRBJ2-5	.	CASSLAGMMETQYF	TGCGCCAGCAGCTTGGCAGGGATGATGGAGACCCAGTACTTC
TRBV7-2	once	TRBJ1-6	.	CASSLDGTTNSPLHF	TGTGCCAGCAGCTTAGATGGGACGACAAATTCACCCCTCCACTTT
TRBV5-4	.	TRBJ2-1	TRBD1	CASSNDRGRVDEQFF	TGTGCCAGCAGCAATGACAGGGGGCGGGTGGATGAGCAGTTCTTC
TRBV25-1	.	TRBJ1-2	.	CASSEYRAGAEGYTF	TGTGCCAGCAGTGAATATAGAGCAGGGGCAGAGGGCTACACCTTC
TRBV30	.	TRBJ2-5	TRBD2	CAWNPKGLAGQETQYF	TGTGCCTGGAACCCCAAAGGACTAGCGGGCCAAGAGACCCAGTACTTC
TRBV28	.	TRBJ1-2	.	CASISGGGTTEYGYTF	TGTGCCAGCATATCTGGGGGGGGAACAACGGAATATGGCTACACCTTC
TRBV30	.	TRBJ2-3	TRBD1	CAWSVGGKGTDTQYF	TGTGCCTGGAGTGTAGGGGGCAAGGGCACAGATACGCAGTATTTT
TRBV10-2	.	TRBJ2-2	.	CASLGVEDTGELFF	TGCGCCAGCCTCGGAGTAGAGGACACCGGGGAGCTGTTTTTT
TRBV7-2	.	TRBJ2-1	.	CASSLSPSYNEQFF	TGTGCCAGCAGCTTAAGCCCCTCCTACAATGAGCAGTTCTTC
TRBV5-1	.	TRBJ1-4	.	CASSLGGRRATNEKLFF	TGCGCCAGCAGCTTGGGGGGCAGGCGAGCAACTAATGAAAAACTGTTTTTT
TRBV4-3	.	TRBJ1-2	.	CASSSKINKGNGYTF	TGCGCCAGCAGCAGTAAAATAAACAAAGGCAATGGCTACACCTTC
TRBV27	.	TRBJ2-7	TRBD2	CASSKPVGGAYEQYF	TGTGCCAGCAGTAAACCCGTGGGGGGGGCCTACGAGCAGTACTTC
TRBV19	.	TRBJ2-5	TRBD2	CASSMGRGGPYEETQYF	TGTGCCAGTAGTATGGGACGGGGGGGCCCTTATGAAGAGACCCAGTACTTC
TRBV19	.	TRBJ1-1	.	CASSIEDEDTEAFF	TGTGCCAGTAGTATCGAGGATGAGGACACTGAAGCTTTCTTT
TRBV28	.	TRBJ1-5	.	CASSQTQPQHF	TGTGCCAGCAGCCAAACTCAGCCCCAGCATTTT
TRBV7-3	.	TRBJ1-5	.	CASSLSVEQPQHF	TGTGCCAGCAGCTTAAGTGTCGAACAGCCCCAGCATTTT
TRBV28	.	TRBJ1-6	TRBD1	CASNTGTGYSPLHF	TGTGCCAGCAATACCGGGACAGGGTATTCACCCCTCCACTTT
TRBV14	once	TRBJ2-1	.	CASSFLRTTPNNEQFF	TGTGCCAGCAGCTTCCTCCGGACGACACCTAACAATGAGCAGTTCTTC
TRBV2	.	TRBJ2-1	.	CASRPRQYNEQFF	TGTGCCAGCAGACCCAGACAGTACAATGAGCAGTTCTTC
TRBV6-1	.	TRBJ2-7	.	CASSGRSYEQYF	TGTGCCAGCAGTGGTCGTAGCTACGAGCAGTACTTC
TRBV6-6	once	TRBJ1-5	.	CASSRTQSQPQHF	TGTGCCAGCAGCCGTACCCAAAGCCAGCCCCAGCATTTT
TRBV14	.	TRBJ2-1	TRBD1	CASSQGDRGYNEQFF	TGTGCCAGCAGCCAAGGGGACAGGGGATACAATGAGCAGTTCTTC
TRBV7-9	.	TRBJ2-1	TRBD2	CASSLGASGGYNEQFF	TGTGCCAGCAGCTTGGGAGCTAGCGGAGGATACAATGAGCAGTTCTTC
TRBV2	.	TRBJ1-1	.	CASSLTPNTEAFF	TGTGCCAGCAGCCTGACCCCGAACACTGAAGCTTTCTTT
TRBV5-6	.	TRBJ2-5	TRBD2	CASSWGTSGYQETQYF	TGTGCCAGCAGCTGGGGGACTAGCGGGTACCAAGAGACCCAGTACTTC
TRBV19	.	TRBJ1-1	.	CASGTWGTEAFF	TGTGCCAGCGGGACGTGGGGCACTGAAGCTTTCTTT
TRBV5-6	.	TRBJ2-7	TRBD1	CASTWGQGPYEQYF	TGTGCCAGCACCTGGGGACAGGGCCCCTACGAGCAGTACTTC
TRBV5-4	.	TRBJ1-1	.	CASSLTGSGNTEAFF	TGTGCCAGCAGCTTAACAGGGTCGGGGAACACTGAAGCTTTCTTT
TRBV19	.	TRBJ1-1	.	CASSLGIIPSAAFF	TGTGCCAGTAGCCTCGGAATAATACCCTCCGCGGCTTTCTTT
TRBV7-2	.	TRBJ2-1	.	CASSLFKSSYNEQFF	TGTGCCAGCAGCCTGTTTAAGAGCTCCTACAATGAGCAGTTCTTC